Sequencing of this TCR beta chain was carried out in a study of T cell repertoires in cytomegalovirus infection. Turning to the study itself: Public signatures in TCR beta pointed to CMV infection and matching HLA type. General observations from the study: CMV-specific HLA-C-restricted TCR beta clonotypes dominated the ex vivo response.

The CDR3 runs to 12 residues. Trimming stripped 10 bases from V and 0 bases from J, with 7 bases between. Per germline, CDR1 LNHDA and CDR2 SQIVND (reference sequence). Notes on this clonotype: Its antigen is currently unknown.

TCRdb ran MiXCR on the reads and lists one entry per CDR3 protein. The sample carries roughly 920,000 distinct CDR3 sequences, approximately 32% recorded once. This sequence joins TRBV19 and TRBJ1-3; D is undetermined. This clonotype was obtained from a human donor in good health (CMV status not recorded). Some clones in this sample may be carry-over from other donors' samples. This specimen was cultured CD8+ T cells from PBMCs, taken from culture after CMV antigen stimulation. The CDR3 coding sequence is TGTGCCACCCAACGCTCTGGAAACACCATATATTTT. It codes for CATQRSGNTIYF.